This T cell receptor (beta chain) was captured in a study of blood T cell repertoires in COVID-19. Study context: PBMCs, B-cell-depleted T cells, or T cells were the source of the cDNA or gDNA that made up the material.

Per the original data handling: Nucleated cell number was recorded as an estimate derived from reference gene primer amplification. Repertoires were generated with immunoSEQ multiplex PCR, while TCRdb's copy carries only in-frame clones and drops some. From that table come the V and J calls and clone size; the DNA was used to work out D and trimming. The table includes 70,000 to 90,000 clones, roughly 85% detected once. The V segment lost 0 bases and the J segment 7 bases; nucleotides outside the gene matches: 9. Per germline, CDR1 SEHNR and CDR2 FQNEAQ (reference sequence). CDR3 length: 16 residues. There are a few counts of this clone.

J is TRBJ1-2 and V is TRBV7-9, with 9 bases that match TRBD1. Source material: peripheral blood. This clonotype originated in a human donor in a cohort sampled during active COVID-19. The CDR3 DNA is TGTGCCAGCAGCTTAGCGTTGGGACAGGGACCGGTTGGCTACACCTTC. Amino acids: CASSLALGQGPVGYTF.